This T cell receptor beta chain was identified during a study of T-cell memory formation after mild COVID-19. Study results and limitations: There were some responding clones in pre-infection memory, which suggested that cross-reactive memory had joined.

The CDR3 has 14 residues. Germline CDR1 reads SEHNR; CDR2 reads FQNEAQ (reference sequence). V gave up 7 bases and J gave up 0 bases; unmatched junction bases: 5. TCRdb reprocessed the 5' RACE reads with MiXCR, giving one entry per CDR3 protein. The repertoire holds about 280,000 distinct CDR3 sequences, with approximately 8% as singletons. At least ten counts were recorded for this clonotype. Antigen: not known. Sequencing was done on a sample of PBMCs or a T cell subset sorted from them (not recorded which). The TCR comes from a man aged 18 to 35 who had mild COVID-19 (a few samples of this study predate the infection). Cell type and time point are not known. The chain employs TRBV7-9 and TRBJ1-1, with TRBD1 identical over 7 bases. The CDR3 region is CASTFTGVNTEAFF. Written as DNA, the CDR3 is TGTGCCAGCACATTTACAGGGGTGAACACTGAAGCTTTCTTT.